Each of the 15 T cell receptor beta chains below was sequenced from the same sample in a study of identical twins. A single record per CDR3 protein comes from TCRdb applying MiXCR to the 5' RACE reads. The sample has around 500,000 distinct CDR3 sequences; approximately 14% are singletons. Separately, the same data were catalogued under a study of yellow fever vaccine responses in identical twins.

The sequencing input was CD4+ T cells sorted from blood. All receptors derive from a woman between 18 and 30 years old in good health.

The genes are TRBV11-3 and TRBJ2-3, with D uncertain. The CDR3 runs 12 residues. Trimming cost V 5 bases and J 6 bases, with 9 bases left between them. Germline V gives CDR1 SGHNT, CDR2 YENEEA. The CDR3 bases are TGTGCCAGCAGCGTCACTGGGGATACGCAGTATTTT. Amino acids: CASSVTGDTQYF.

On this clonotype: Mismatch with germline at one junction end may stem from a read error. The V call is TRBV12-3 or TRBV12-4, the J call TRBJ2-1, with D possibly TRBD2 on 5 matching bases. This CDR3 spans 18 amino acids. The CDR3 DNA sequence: TGTGCCTGCAGTTTACCCCTGAGGGCAGGCGGCTCCTACAATGAGCAGTTCTTC. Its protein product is CACSLPLRAGGSYNEQFF.

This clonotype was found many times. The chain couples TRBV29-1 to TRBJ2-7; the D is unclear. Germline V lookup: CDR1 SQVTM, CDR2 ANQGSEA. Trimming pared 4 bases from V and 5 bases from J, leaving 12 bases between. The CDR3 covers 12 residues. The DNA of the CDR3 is TGCAGCGTTGGTGACACCACGCACGAGCAGTACTTC. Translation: CSVGDTTHEQYF.

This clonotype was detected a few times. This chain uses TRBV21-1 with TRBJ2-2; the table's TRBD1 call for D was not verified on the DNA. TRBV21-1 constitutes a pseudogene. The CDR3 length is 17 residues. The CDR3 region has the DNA TGTGCCAGCAGCAAAGTGAGTACAGGAGCGAACACCGGGGAGCTGTTTTTT. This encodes CASSKVSTGANTGELFF.

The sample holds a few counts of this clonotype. CDR3 amino acids: CASSHMAMAGTYEQYF. CDR3 nucleotide sequence: TGTGCCAGCAGCCATATGGCTATGGCGGGAACCTACGAGCAGTACTTC. The V gene is TRBV3-1, the J gene TRBJ2-7, with D tentatively TRBD2 (6 bases). Trimming pared 3 bases from V and 2 bases from J, leaving 17 bases between. CDR1 and CDR2 (germline): LGHDT, YNNKEL (reference sequence). The length of the CDR3 is 16 residues.

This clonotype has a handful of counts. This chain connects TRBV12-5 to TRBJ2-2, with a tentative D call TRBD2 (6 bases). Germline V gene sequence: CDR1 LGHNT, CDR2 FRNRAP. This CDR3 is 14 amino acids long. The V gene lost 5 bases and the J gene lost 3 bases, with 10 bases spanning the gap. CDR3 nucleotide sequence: TGTGCTAGTGGTCCTCCGGGGGACACCGGGGAGCTGTTTTTT. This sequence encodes CASGPPGDTGELFF.

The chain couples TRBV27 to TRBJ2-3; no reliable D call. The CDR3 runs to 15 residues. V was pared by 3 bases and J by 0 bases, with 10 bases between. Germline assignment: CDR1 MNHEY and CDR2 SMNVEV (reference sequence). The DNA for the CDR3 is TGTGCCAGCAGTTTCTCCCCTGGGAGCACAGATACGCAGTATTTT. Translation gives CASSFSPGSTDTQYF.

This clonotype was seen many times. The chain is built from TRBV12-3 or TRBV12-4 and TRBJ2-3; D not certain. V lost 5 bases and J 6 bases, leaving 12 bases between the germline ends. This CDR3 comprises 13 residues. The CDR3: CASSPLTPDTQYF. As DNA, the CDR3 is TGTGCCAGCAGTCCTCTAACCCCGGATACGCAGTATTTT.

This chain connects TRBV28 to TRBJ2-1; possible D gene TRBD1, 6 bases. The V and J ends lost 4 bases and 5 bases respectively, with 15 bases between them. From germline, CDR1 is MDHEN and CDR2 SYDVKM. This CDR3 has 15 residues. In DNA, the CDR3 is TGTGCCAGCAGTTCCGGACAGATAGGGGACAATGAGCAGTTCTTC. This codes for CASSSGQIGDNEQFF.

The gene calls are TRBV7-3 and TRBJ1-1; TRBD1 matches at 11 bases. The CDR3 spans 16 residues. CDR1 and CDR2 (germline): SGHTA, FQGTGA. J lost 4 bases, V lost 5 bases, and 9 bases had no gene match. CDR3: CASSNPGQGVITEAFF. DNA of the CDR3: TGTGCCAGCAGCAATCCGGGACAGGGGGTTATCACTGAAGCTTTCTTT.

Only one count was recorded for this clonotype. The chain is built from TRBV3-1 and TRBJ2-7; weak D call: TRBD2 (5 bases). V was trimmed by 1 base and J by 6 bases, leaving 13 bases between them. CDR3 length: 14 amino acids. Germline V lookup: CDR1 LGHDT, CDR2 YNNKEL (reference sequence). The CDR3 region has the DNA TGTGCCAGCAGCCAAGTAGCGACGAGCTCCGAGCAGTACTTC. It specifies CASSQVATSSEQYF.

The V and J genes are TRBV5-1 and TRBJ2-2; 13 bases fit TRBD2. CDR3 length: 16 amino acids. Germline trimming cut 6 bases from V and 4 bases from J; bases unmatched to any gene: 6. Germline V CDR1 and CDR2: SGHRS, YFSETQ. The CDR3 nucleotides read TGCGCCAGCAATGGACTAGCGGGAGTGGGCACCGGGGAGCTGTTTTTT. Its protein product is CASNGLAGVGTGELFF.

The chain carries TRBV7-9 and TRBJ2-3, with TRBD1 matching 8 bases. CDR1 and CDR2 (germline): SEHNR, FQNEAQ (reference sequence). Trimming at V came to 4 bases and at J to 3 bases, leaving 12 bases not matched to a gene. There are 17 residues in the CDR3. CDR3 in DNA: TGTGCCAGCAGCTCCCCCCGGGGCAGGGGGCAGACAGATACGCAGTATTTT. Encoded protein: CASSSPRGRGQTDTQYF.

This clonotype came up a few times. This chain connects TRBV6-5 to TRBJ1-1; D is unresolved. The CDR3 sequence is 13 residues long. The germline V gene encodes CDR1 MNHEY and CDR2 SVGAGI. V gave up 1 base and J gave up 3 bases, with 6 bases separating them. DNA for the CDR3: TGTGCCAGCAGTTACTTGGTGGACACTGAAGCTTTCTTT. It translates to CASSYLVDTEAFF.

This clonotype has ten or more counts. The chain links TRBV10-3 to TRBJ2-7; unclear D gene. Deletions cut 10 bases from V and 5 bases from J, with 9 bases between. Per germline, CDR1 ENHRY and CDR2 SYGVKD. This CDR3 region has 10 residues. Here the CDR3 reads CATRQDEQYF. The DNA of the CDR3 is TGTGCCACCCGCCAAGACGAGCAGTACTTC.